A single sample gave rise to the 7 T cell receptor beta chains below, sequenced in a study of cytomegalovirus exposure and HLA in healthy donors. Researchers ran the PCR with 60 Vbeta and 13 Jbeta primers. TCRdb's table, derived via immunoSEQ multiplex PCR, lists solely in-frame clones and lacks some. The sample lists around 100,000 clones, 50% to 75% occurring once. Sequencing was carried out using PBMCs. Receptors were obtained from a man aged 25-45 years in good health and CMV-seronegative.

The chain links TRBV19 to TRBJ2-3; 7 bases match TRBD2. Germline CDR1 LNHDA, CDR2 SQIVND (reference sequence). V shed 1 base, J shed 5 bases, and the junction held 6 bases outside the gene matches. The CDR3 is made up of 15 amino acids. CDR3 sequence (DNA): TGTGCCAGTAGTATAGCGGCGGGGGAGGGAGATACGCAGTATTTT. Translation gives CASSIAAGEGDTQYF. Full variable domain (outside the CDR3, taken from reference TRBV19 and TRBJ2-3): DGGITQSPKYLFRKEGQNVTLSCEQNLNHDAMYWYRQDPGQGLRLIYYSQIVNDFQKGDIAEGYSVSREKKESFPLTVTSAQKNPTAFYLCASSIAAGEGDTQYFGPGTRLTVL.

This chain joins TRBV7-8 and TRBJ2-7, with 7 bases identical to TRBD1. The germline V gene encodes CDR1 SGHVS and CDR2 FQNEAQ. This CDR3 spans 13 amino acids. The ends lost 1 base at V and 3 bases at J; junction bases unmatched: 0. CDR3 residues: CASSLDRGYEQYF. The CDR3 DNA reads TGTGCCAGCAGCTTAGACAGGGGCTACGAGCAGTACTTC.

In this sample, this clone turned up once. The V and J genes are TRBV28 and TRBJ1-3, with 7 bases identical to TRBD1. Germline trimming cut 5 bases from V and 1 base from J; bases unmatched to any gene: 8. Germline CDR1 MDHEN, CDR2 SYDVKM. This CDR3 is 16 amino acids long. CDR3 region: CASSTLGGESGNTIYF. CDR3 coding DNA: TGTGCCAGCAGTACATTAGGGGGCGAATCTGGAAACACCATATATTTT.

This clone was seen only a few times. This sequence joins TRBV29-1 and TRBJ1-5, with D hard to call. The CDR3 extends over 13 amino acids. The germline CDR1 and CDR2 sequences are SQVTM and ANQGSEA. V shed 4 bases and J shed 5 bases, with 12 bases lying between them. CDR3 nucleotides: TGCAGCGTTGGGCAGGACTTCTATCAGCCCCAGCATTTT. Amino acid sequence: CSVGQDFYQPQHF.

This clone appeared a few times. The chain carries TRBV7-2 and TRBJ2-2; a weak D match, TRBD2 (5 bases). CDR1 and CDR2 from the germline V gene are SGHTA and FQGNSA. The V end was cut by 3 bases, the J end by 5 bases, with 10 bases between. The CDR3 length is 14 residues. The CDR3 DNA reads TGTGCCAGCAGCTTCAAAGGGAGAACCGGGGAGCTGTTTTTT. Its translation: CASSFKGRTGELFF. The complete variable domain, with remaining parts taken from reference TRBV7-2 and TRBJ2-2, reads GAGVSQSPSNKVTEKGKDVELRCDPISGHTALYWYRQSLGQGLEFLIYFQGNSAPDKSGLPSDRFSAERTGGSVSTLTIQRTQQEDSAVYLCASSFKGRTGELFFGEGSRLTVL.

This CDR3 is CASSSWTSGSGTYNEQFF. CDR3 sequence (DNA): TGCGCCAGCAGCTCGTGGACTAGCGGGAGTGGCACCTACAATGAGCAGTTCTTC. The chain employs TRBV5-1 and TRBJ2-1, with 13 bases aligning to TRBD2. Losses at the gene ends were 3 bases for V and 2 bases for J; bases not matched to a gene: 8. This CDR3 contains 18 residues. Germline V CDR1 and CDR2: SGHRS, YFSETQ.

This clone has only a few counts. The chain carries TRBV7-8 and TRBJ2-3, with a tentative D call TRBD1 (5 bases). Trimming removed 1 base from V and 7 bases from J, with 24 bases in between. The germline CDR1 and CDR2 sequences are SGHVS and FQNEAQ. CDR3 length: 18 residues. The CDR3: CASSLGGVDPDRSNTQYF. CDR3 bases: TGTGCCAGCAGCTTAGGGGGTGTCGATCCCGACAGATCTAATACGCAGTATTTT.